The clone carrying this T cell receptor beta chain was seen once. This CDR3 contains 11 residues. This specimen belongs to a study of blood T cell repertoires in COVID-19. Turning to the study itself: The study drew acute and convalescent COVID-19 samples from the United States, Italy and Spain. T cells, B-cell-depleted T cells, or PBMCs provided the cDNA or gDNA that served as material.

In the original analysis: The authors estimated nucleated cell counts from reference gene primer amplification. Assay: immunoSEQ multiplex PCR; the TCRdb copy retains only in-frame clones and omits some. That table gives V, J and clone size, and the DNA gave D and trimming. The repertoire consists of about 140,000 clones, with around 80% occurring once and the leading ten covering 3.5%. The receptor was derived from an older man who had recovered from COVID-19. The rearrangement joins TRBV12-2 to TRBJ1-2. TRBV12-2 is a pseudogene segment. Sequencing was done on a sample of peripheral blood. CDR3 bases: TGTGCAAGTCGCTTAGTCGGGGGCTACACCTTC. Amino acid sequence: CASRLVGGYTF.